The 22 T cell receptor beta chains below come from one sample, sequenced in a study of tumor-infiltrating lymphocytes in primary liver carcinoma. Investigators took RNA and DNA out together from roughly 21-30 mg of unsorted bulk tissue. TCR beta cDNA was made from 500 ng total RNA with a constant-region primer. Slightly modified ARM-PCR served as the procedure for the TCR beta libraries. These libraries came from three rounds of nested multiplex PCR. A C-beta reverse primer was combined with TRBV1-TRBV30 forward primers in the first two PCR rounds, and each round had 9 to 10 cycles. TCRdb passed the multiplex PCR reads through MiXCR, listing each CDR3 protein once. Of 50,000 to 70,000 distinct CDR3 sequences detected, around 64% appear once; the ten largest clones hold roughly 60%. Sequenced input: liver tumor tissue from sampling region 2. Subset: tumor region T2, inferior pole. The receptors originated from a man aged 35-49 years with primary liver carcinoma and hepatitis B virus infection.

Of note for this clonotype: A junction boundary mismatches the germline segment, possibly from a read error. This sequence joins TRBV12-3 or TRBV12-4 and TRBJ2-1; D is possibly TRBD1 (6 bases). CDR3 length equals 14 residues. CDR3 amino acids: CAGSLGQIYNEQFF. CDR3 DNA: TGTGCCGGCAGTCTCGGACAGATCTACAATGAGCAGTTCTTC.

With regard to this clonotype: This likely comes from a read error, as the CDR3 has no conserved phenylalanine or tryptophan at its end. V and J are TRBV6-5 and TRBJ1-3, with D unclear. Looked up from germline, CDR1 is MNHEY and CDR2 is SVGAGI. Between the trimmed V and J ends, which lost 6 bases and 0 bases, there was a span of 15 bases. The length of the CDR3 is 16 residues. CDR3 in DNA: TGTGCCAGCAGCAACACGGATCCCAACTCTGGAAACACCATATATTAT. Its protein is CASSNTDPNSGNTIYY.

As concerns this clonotype: No conserved phenylalanine or tryptophan is present at the end of the CDR3, so a read error is the likely explanation. CDR3: CASRPRQGYYEQYI. CDR3 bases: TGTGCCAGCAGGCCACGACAGGGCTACTACGAGCAGTACATC. The chain couples TRBV2 to TRBJ2-7, with 7 bases aligning to TRBD1. The CDR3 has 14 amino acids. Germline CDR1 and CDR2: SNHLY and FYNNEI. V gave up 6 bases and J gave up 3 bases; unmatched junction bases: 8.

As concerns this clonotype: One junction end disagrees with the germline gene, perhaps due to a read error. The chain couples TRBV10-3 to TRBJ2-2; 7 bases are shared with TRBD2. This CDR3 region has 14 residues. CDR1 is ENHRY and CDR2 is SYGVKD in the germline V gene. The CDR3 protein is CAIRERDETRELSF. CDR3 DNA sequence: TGTGCCATCAGGGAGCGGGACGAGACCAGGGAGCTGTCTTTT.

This clonotype occurred a few times. A much larger clone sits a single nucleotide away, making a read error possible. V usage is TRBV6-6 and J usage is TRBJ1-5; D is perhaps TRBD1 (5 bases). TRBJ2-3 matches the DNA end more closely, so the J call is doubtful. Germline loops: CDR1 MNHNY, CDR2 SVGAGI (reference sequence). CDR3 length: 14 amino acids. The CDR3 bases are TGTGCCAGCAGTTACTCGGGGCCCAATCAGCCCCAGTATTTT. This translates into CASSYSGPNQPQYF.

In its sample, this clonotype was seen many times. The CDR3 DNA reads TGTGCCAGCAGTTTGGACTTAACTAACTATGGCTACACCTTC. This codes for CASSLDLTNYGYTF. The chain links TRBV12-3 or TRBV12-4 to TRBJ1-2; D not resolved. V lost 3 bases, J lost 0 bases, and 8 bases lay in between. The CDR3 length is 14 residues.

The chain employs TRBV29-1 and TRBJ2-1; 7 nucleotides line up with TRBD2. CDR1 is SQVTM, CDR2 ANQGSEA, per germline. The CDR3 contains 12 residues. CDR3 region: CNAGVALKEQFF. The CDR3 nucleotides are TGCAACGCGGGAGTAGCGTTAAAAGAGCAGTTCTTC.

This chain uses TRBV28 with TRBJ1-2, with D unclear. The germline V gene encodes CDR1 MDHEN and CDR2 SYDVKM. There are 13 residues in the CDR3. The V gene lost 4 bases and the J gene lost 5 bases, with 11 bases spanning the gap. The CDR3: CASSSTNLYGYTF. The CDR3 DNA follows: TGTGCCAGCAGTTCGACTAATCTATATGGCTACACCTTC.

This clonotype was detected only once. A read error may produce the germline difference seen at one junction end. The J gene is TRBJ2-7, the V gene TRBV12-3 or TRBV12-4; D could derive from TRBD1 or TRBD2 (6 bases each). The CDR3 consists of 15 residues. DNA for the CDR3: TGTCCCAGCAGTTTAGGACCGGGGGCGAACTACGAGCAGTACTTT. Translation: CPSSLGPGANYEQYF.

Note on this clonotype: The junction and the germline gene differ at one end; a read error may be behind it. The chain employs TRBV4-2 and TRBJ2-3; 14 positions agree with TRBD2. From germline, CDR1 is LGHNA and CDR2 YNFKEQ. The CDR3 spans 20 residues. This CDR3 is CASSHLQGTSGSEHTDTQYF. CDR3 DNA sequence: TGTGCCAGTAGCCATCTCCAGGGGACTAGCGGGAGCGAACACACAGATACGCAGTATTTT.

As for this clonotype: At one end, the junction sequence differs from germline, possibly due to a read error. The rearrangement uses TRBV6-5 and TRBJ2-1; 7 bases are shared with TRBD1. The germline gives CDR1 MNHEY, CDR2 SVGAGI. The CDR3 spans 14 residues. The CDR3 is CASSLQGSYSEQFF. The CDR3 DNA follows: TGTGCCAGTAGTCTACAGGGGTCCTACAGTGAGCAGTTCTTC.

To note about this clonotype: Lacking the conserved final phenylalanine or tryptophan, this CDR3 likely reflects a read error. The limits of the CDR3 on the DNA are not certain, so only TCRdb's listed CDR3 is given. The chain recombines TRBV14 with TRBJ2-3; the table calls TRBD2, which could not be checked here. Counting both end residues, the CDR3 totals 17 amino acids. CDR1 and CDR2 from the germline V gene are SGHDN and FVKESK. CDR3 sequence: CASSQEGGTLPTDTRYL.

With respect to this clonotype: Given a much more abundant clone one base away, this may be a read error. The chain uses TRBV6-1 and TRBJ2-3, with TRBD2 as a possible D gene (6 bases). The CDR3 spans 15 residues. Germline loops: CDR1 MNHNS, CDR2 SASEGT. With 6 bases removed from V and 8 bases from J, the gap between germline ends came to 21 bases. In nucleotides, the CDR3 is TGTGCCAGCAGAGAAAGTGGGAGTAGTAGCGGTACGCAGTATTTT. As protein: CASRESGSSSGTQYF.

DNA for the CDR3: TGTGCCAGCAGCATATCATGCCTTAATGAAAAACTGTTTTTT. This codes for CASSISCLNEKLFF. The V call is TRBV12-3 or TRBV12-4, the J call TRBJ1-4, with D uncertain. V was cut by 6 bases and J by 4 bases, with 12 bases left in between. This CDR3 region has 14 residues.

The chain recombines TRBV6-1 with TRBJ1-1, with a weak D call TRBD1 (6 bases). V was trimmed by 9 bases and J by 3 bases, leaving 14 bases between them. This CDR3 is 13 amino acids long. Germline V gives CDR1 MNHNS, CDR2 SASEGT. CDR3 in DNA: TGTGCCAGAAGTCCTACAGGGTACACTGAAGCTTTCTTT. Translation gives CARSPTGYTEAFF.

The CDR3 sequence is CANSLGVEQYF. In nucleotides, the CDR3 is TGTGCCAACTCCCTCGGCGTAGAGCAGTACTTC. This chain uses TRBV12-3 or TRBV12-4 with TRBJ2-7; no clear D. CDR3 length: 11 residues. Trimming left V 10 bases short and J 7 bases short, with 14 bases between.

On this clonotype itself: One end of the junction does not line up with germline, which may come from a read error. V is TRBV6-1 and J is TRBJ2-1, with D hard to call. In germline, CDR1 is MNHNS, CDR2 SASEGT. The CDR3 contains 16 residues. CDR3 protein: CDSSEFYPNSYNEQFF. The CDR3 nucleotides read TGTGACAGCAGTGAGTTCTATCCGAACTCCTACAATGAGCAGTTCTTC.

The V call is TRBV11-2, the J call TRBJ1-5, with D unresolved. This CDR3 is 13 amino acids long. Germline V gives CDR1 SGHAT, CDR2 FQNNGV. Deletions cut 5 bases from V and 3 bases from J, with 8 bases between. This chain's CDR3 is CASSPSHNQPQHF. The DNA of the CDR3 is TGTGCCAGCAGCCCTAGCCACAATCAGCCCCAGCATTTT. The full variable domain, completed using reference TRBV11-2 and TRBJ1-5, is EAGVAQSPRYKIIEKRQSVAFWCNPISGHATLYWYQQILGQGPKLLIQFQNNGVVDDSQLPKDRFSAERLKGVDSTLKIQPAKLEDSAVYLCASSPSHNQPQHFGDGTRLSIL.

Details on this clonotype: The junction does not match germline at one end; this may be a read error. The genes are TRBV6-1 and TRBJ2-3; 7 bases map to TRBD2. Germline CDR1 is MNHNS and CDR2 is SASEGT. The CDR3 runs 16 residues. The CDR3 bases are TGTGCCAGCAGTGCGAGGGCTAGCGGTCGCACAGATACTCAGTATTTT. It encodes CASSARASGRTDTQYF.

Details on this clonotype: This sequence may be a read error, since a much larger clone differs from it by one base. The V call is TRBV25-1, the J call TRBJ1-6, with no clear D. Trimming removed 1 base at V and 9 bases at J, with 16 bases between. The CDR3 contains 16 residues. Germline CDR1 is MGHDK and CDR2 is SYGVNS. The CDR3 nucleotides are TGTGCCAGCAGTGAATTTGAAGACGATCGAATTTCACCCCTCCACTTT. Protein product: CASSEFEDDRISPLHF. Combining the CDR3 with reference TRBV25-1 and TRBJ1-6 gives the whole variable domain EADIYQTPRYLVIGTGKKITLECSQTMGHDKMYWYQQDPGMELHLIHYSYGVNSTEKGDLSSESTVSRIRTEHFPLTLESARPSHTSQYLCASSEFEDDRISPLHFGNGTRLTVT.

Notes on this clonotype: The conserved phenylalanine or tryptophan is not found at the CDR3 terminus, so this likely reflects a read error. The chain combines TRBV29-1 with TRBJ2-7; D unclear. This CDR3 has 13 residues. V was trimmed by 4 bases and J by 2 bases, leaving 12 bases between them. The germline CDR1 and CDR2 sequences are SQVTM and ANQGSEA. The DNA of the CDR3 is TGCAGCGTTGCAGGTGTTCACACCTACGAGCAGTACTTA. It is translated as CSVAGVHTYEQYL.

To note about this clonotype: The conserved phenylalanine or tryptophan normally closing the CDR3 is absent here, so this likely arose from a read error. The rearrangement links TRBV11-1 to TRBJ2-2; a possible D gene is TRBD1 (5 bases). This CDR3 has 15 residues. Germline lookup yields CDR1 SGHAT and CDR2 FQDESV (reference sequence). The CDR3 nucleotides read TGTGCCTGCAGCTATACAGGACCTTTCTCCGGGGAGCTGTTTTTA. Its protein product is CACSYTGPFSGELFL.